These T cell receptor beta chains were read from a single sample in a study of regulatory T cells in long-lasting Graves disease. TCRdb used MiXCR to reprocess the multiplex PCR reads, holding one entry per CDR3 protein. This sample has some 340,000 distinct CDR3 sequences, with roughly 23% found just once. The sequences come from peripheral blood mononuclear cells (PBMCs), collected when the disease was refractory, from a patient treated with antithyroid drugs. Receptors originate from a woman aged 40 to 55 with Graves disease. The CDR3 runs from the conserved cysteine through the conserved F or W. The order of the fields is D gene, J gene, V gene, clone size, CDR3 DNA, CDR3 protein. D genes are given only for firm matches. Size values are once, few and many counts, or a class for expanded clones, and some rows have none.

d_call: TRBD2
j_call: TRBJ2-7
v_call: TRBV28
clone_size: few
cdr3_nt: TGTGCCAGCAGTTCCCTTACTTCGTCTAGCGGGAGGTTGGGGGAGCAGTACTTC
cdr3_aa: CASSSLTSSSGRLGEQYF

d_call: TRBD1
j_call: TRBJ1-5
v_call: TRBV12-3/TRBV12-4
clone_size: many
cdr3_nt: TGTGCCAGCAGTCCAACAGGGGGGGATCAGCCCCAGCATTTT
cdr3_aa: CASSPTGGDQPQHF

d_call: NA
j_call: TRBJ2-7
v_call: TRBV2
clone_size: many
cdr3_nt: TGTGCCAGCAGACCCGGGAGAGTCAGCGAGCAGTACTTC
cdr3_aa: CASRPGRVSEQYF

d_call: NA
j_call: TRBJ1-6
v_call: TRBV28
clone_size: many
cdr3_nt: TGTGCCAGCAGTTTAACAGGGCAGAGCTCCTATAATTCACCCCTCCACTTT
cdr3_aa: CASSLTGQSSYNSPLHF

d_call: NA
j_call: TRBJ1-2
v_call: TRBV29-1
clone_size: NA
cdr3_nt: TGCAGCGTTGTTCAAGGAAAGTATGGCTACACCTTC
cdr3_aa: CSVVQGKYGYTF

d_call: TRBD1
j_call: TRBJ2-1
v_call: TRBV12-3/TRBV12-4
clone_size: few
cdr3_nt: TGTGCCAACAGTGCCGGGACAGGGAGTTACAATGAGCAGTTCTTC
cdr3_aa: CANSAGTGSYNEQFF

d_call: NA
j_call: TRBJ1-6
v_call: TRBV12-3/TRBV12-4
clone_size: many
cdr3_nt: TGTGCCAGCAGTTTCACAGGGCCGACTTCACCCCTCCACTTT
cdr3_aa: CASSFTGPTSPLHF

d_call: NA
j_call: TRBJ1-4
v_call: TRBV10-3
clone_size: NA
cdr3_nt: TGTGCCATCTGTAATTCAACTAATGAAAAACTGTTTTTT
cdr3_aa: CAICNSTNEKLFF

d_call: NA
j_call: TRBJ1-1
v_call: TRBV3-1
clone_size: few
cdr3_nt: TGTGCCAGCAGCCAAGGACGGGGGAATTACCGCAAAGCTTTCTTT
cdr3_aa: CASSQGRGNYRKAFF

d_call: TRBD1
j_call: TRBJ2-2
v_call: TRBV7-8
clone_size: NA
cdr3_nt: TGTGCCAGCAGAATAAACCCGGGACAGGGGGCGATCGGGGAGCTGTTTTTT
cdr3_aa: CASRINPGQGAIGELFF

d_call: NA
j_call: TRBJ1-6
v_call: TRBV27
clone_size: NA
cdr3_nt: TGTGCCAGCAGTTTATTCGCAGCACCCTATTCACCCCTCCACTTT
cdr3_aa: CASSLFAAPYSPLHF

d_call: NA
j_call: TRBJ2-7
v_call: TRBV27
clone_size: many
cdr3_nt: TGTGCCAGCAGTTCTGGTGGGGTCTCCTACGAGCAGTACTTC
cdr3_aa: CASSSGGVSYEQYF

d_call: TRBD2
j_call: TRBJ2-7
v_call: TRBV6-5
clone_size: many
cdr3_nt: TGTGCCAGCAGTTACTCAACCGGACTAGCGGGATTACAGGAGCAGTACTTC
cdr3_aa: CASSYSTGLAGLQEQYF

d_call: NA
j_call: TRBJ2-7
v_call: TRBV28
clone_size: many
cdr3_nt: TGTGCCAGCAGAGTCGGCCGGGTGTCCTACGAGCAGTACTTC
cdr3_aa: CASRVGRVSYEQYF